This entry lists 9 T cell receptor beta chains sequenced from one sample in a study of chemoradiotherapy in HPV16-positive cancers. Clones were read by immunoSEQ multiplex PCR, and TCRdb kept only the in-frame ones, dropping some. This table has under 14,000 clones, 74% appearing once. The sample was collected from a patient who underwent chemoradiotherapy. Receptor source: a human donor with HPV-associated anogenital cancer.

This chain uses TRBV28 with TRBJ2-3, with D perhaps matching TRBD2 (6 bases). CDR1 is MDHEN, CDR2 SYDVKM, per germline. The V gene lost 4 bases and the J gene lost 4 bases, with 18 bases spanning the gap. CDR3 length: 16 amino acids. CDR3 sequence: CASSSPGGERADTQYF. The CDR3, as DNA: TGTGCCAGCAGTTCACCCGGCGGGGAGAGGGCAGATACGCAGTATTTT.

Written as DNA, the CDR3 is TGTGCCAGTAGCCCCAAACTCGGCGACTATGGCTACACCTTC. Its translation is CASSPKLGDYGYTF. J is TRBJ1-2 and V is TRBV19, with unresolved D. The germline V gene has CDR1 LNHDA and CDR2 SQIVND (reference sequence). This CDR3 is 14 amino acids long. The V end lost 6 bases, the J end lost 3 bases, and 14 bases lay between the germline ends.

CDR3: CASSPPRRLSSYNEQFF. Written as DNA, the CDR3 is TGTGCCAGCAGCCCTCCGAGAAGGCTGAGCTCCTACAATGAGCAGTTCTTC. This rearrangement joins TRBV7-3 to TRBJ2-1; no firm D call. Germline V gene data show CDR1 as SGHTA and CDR2 as FQGTGA. The V end was cut by 5 bases, the J end by 0 bases, with 17 bases between. This CDR3 has 17 amino acids.

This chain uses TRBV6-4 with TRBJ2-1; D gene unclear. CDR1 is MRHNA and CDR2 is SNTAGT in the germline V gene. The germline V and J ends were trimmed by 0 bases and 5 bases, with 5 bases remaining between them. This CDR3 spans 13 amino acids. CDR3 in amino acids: CASSDSSHNEQFF. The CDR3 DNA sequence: TGTGCCAGCAGTGACTCGAGCCACAATGAGCAGTTCTTC.

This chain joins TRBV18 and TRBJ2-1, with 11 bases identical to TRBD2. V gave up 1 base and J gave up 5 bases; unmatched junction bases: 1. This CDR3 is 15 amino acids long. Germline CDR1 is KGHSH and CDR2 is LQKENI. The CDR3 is CASSPLAGGDNEQFF. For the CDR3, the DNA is TGTGCCAGCTCACCACTAGCGGGGGGGGACAATGAGCAGTTCTTC.

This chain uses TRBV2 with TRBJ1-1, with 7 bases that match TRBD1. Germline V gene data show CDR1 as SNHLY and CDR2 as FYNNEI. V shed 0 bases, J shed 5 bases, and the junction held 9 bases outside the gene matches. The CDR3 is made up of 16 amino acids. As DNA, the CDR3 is TGTGCCAGCAGTGAAGCCCGAGGGGACAGCATAACTGAAGCTTTCTTT. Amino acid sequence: CASSEARGDSITEAFF.

The CDR3 here is CASSTDRNQPQHF. CDR3 nucleotides: TGTGCCAGCAGCACGGACAGGAATCAGCCCCAGCATTTT. The V gene is TRBV9, the J gene TRBJ1-5; 7 bases line up with TRBD1. The V segment lost 4 bases and the J segment 4 bases; nucleotides outside the gene matches: 2. The germline gives CDR1 SGDLS, CDR2 YYNGEE. The CDR3 sequence is 13 residues long.

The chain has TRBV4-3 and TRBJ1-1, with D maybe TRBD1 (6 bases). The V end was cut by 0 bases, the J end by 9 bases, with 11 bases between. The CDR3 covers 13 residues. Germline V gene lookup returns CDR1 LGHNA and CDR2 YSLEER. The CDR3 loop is CASSQERGGKAFF. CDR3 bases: TGCGCCAGCAGCCAAGAGAGAGGGGGAAAAGCTTTCTTT.

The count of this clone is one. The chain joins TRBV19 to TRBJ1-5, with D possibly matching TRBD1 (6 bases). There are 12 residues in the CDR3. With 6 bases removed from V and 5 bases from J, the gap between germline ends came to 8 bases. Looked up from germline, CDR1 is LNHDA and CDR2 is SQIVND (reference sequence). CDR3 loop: CASRPGDQPQHF. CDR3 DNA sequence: TGTGCCAGTAGACCAGGGGATCAGCCCCAGCATTTT.